This T cell receptor (beta chain) came from a study of OX40 agonist ivuxolimab in advanced cancers. The table came from immunoSEQ multiplex PCR; TCRdb's copy has only in-frame clones and leaves some out. The table lists 70,000 or so clones, about 86% of them singletons. Trimming stripped 6 bases from V and 4 bases from J, with 12 bases between. CDR3 length: 13 residues. CDR1 SGHAT and CDR2 FQNNGV come from the germline V gene. The V and J genes are TRBV11-2 and TRBJ1-1; possibly TRBD1 for D (5 bases). The specimen was CD4+ or CD8+ T cells sorted from blood, collected in a trial of the OX40 agonist ivuxolimab. This TCR was recovered from an adult with an advanced solid tumor such as melanoma, head and neck, liver or kidney cancer. The DNA for the CDR3 is TGTGCCAGCAGGCGCCCAGGGAGCACTGAAGCTTTCTTT. It yields the protein CASRRPGSTEAFF.